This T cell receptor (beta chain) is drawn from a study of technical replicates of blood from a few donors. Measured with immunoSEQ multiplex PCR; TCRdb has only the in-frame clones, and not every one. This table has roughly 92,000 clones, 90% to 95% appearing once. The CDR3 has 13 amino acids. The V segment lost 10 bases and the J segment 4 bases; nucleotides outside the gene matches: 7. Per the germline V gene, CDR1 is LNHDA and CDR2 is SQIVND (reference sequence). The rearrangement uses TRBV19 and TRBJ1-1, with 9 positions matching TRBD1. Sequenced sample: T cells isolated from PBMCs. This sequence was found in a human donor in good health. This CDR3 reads CAISLTGGTEAFF. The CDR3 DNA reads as TGTGCCATTTCTCTGACAGGGGGCACTGAAGCTTTCTTT. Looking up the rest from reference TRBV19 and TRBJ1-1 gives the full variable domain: DGGITQSPKYLFRKEGQNVTLSCEQNLNHDAMYWYRQDPGQGLRLIYYSQIVNDFQKGDIAEGYSVSREKKESFPLTVTSAQKNPTAFYLCAISLTGGTEAFFGQGTRLTVV.